This TCR beta chain was documented in a study of beta chain features in type 1 diabetes listed by TCRdb under 2018. In terms of the full investigation: No differences in mean age, gender distribution, total cell number or subset yield were found between patients and healthy donors. A total of over 95,000,000 sorted cells were examined across all samples, and RNA yield correlated strongly with the number of cells per subset. In the study, recently diagnosed type 1 diabetes patients and matched healthy donors were compared on the TCRB repertoires of their sorted circulating CD4+ T cell subsets. Regulatory and stem cell-like memory subsets were obtained from only 8 patients and roughly eight healthy donors, while naive and central memory subsets were obtained from all 30 or so donors.

This clone appeared a few times. Its cognate antigen has yet to be identified. No base-level quality is on record; no much larger clone is a single base apart. The entire isolated RNA was reverse transcribed using the High Capacity cDNA Reverse Transcription Kit, and thus expressed TCRB transcripts were sequenced. Deep immunoSEQ sequencing was performed on naive, central memory and regulatory T cell samples, with an average of roughly 3.3 million total reads per sample. Sorted cells were lysed in RLT buffer and RNA was extracted with DNase-treated RNeasy Micro or Mini kits, depending on cell number. To prevent cross-contamination, every cell subset was processed on its own, while patient and healthy donor samples were processed together. The immunoSEQ multiplex PCR was used to amplify TCRB sequences from cDNA, generating 87-bp fragments that spanned the CDR3 region. Sequencing of the amplicons was done on the Illumina HiSeq platform. The paper's processing steps were these. PCR bias was computationally corrected using synthetic template baselines, reads within Hamming distance 2 were collapsed, and singletons that could not be merged were discarded. Reads were aligned against IMGT to assign V, D and J genes, CDR3 length and insertions or deletions at six rearrangement sites. Clonotype counts were normalized to sorted cell number within each subset before computing true diversity and Gini coefficients with the tcR R package. Repertoire sharing was quantified using the overlap coefficient calculated on TCRB nucleotide sequences. TCRdb took over this immuneACCESS table, retaining in-frame rearrangements with V and J assigned. Such tables are incomplete; in checked studies, under half of the missing clones stem from an unresolved V gene, and the remainder is unexplained. V and J calls and clone size follow that table, whereas D and trimming were derived from the DNA. Counted in this sample were 150,000 or so clones; 9.2% of them appeared once. Roughly 0.74% of the sample is held by the ten biggest clonotypes.

A single peripheral blood draw of about 116 mL on average was collected from each donor into heparinised tubes. Using a panel that included CD45RO, CCR7, CD25, CD127, CD95 and CD27, naive, central memory, regulatory and stem cell-like memory CD4+ T cells were sorted on a BD FACSAria II. Every sorted population had a purity above 98%. PBMCs were separated immediately by Lymphoprep density gradient centrifugation and were stained directly, without being cultured. Samples were stained and sorted in pairs, with one healthy donor and one patient per experiment, so that batch effects were minimized. Including the terminal cysteine and phenylalanine, the CDR3 comprises 14 residues. Only the CDR3 DNA stays, 42 bases, in frame from base 1. The germline V gene yields SQVTM for CDR1 and ANQGSEA for CDR2. Relative to germline, V is missing 3 bases and J is missing 2 bases, with 5 bases of the junction outside any gene match.

Paper-wide results and their limitations: Fewer insertions and more nucleotide deletions at VDJ recombination sites were observed in patients with type 1 diabetes, implying thymic rearrangement abnormalities. A moderate but significant shortening of TCRB CDR3 length was observed in type 1 diabetes patients in all four CD4+ subsets. Naive, central memory and regulatory TCRB repertoires appeared to be more similar among patients than among healthy donors. Because cDNA rather than genomic DNA was sequenced, highly expressing activated cells could have been over-represented, although no difference in activation and CD3 levels was found between groups. PCR may preferentially amplify shorter templates, but because patient and control samples were amplified and corrected together, any resulting skew would affect both groups equally. Because small numbers of individuals were included in the HLA sub-analyses, any influence of HLA type on TCRB rearrangement was left unresolved.

The sequence was collected from a man between 18 and 29 years old in good health. Recombination joined TRBV29-1 with TRBJ2-5; 8 bases in between match TRBD1. Material: central memory CD4+ T cells from blood. CDR3 protein: CSVDPHRGQETQYF. In nucleotides, the sequence is TGCAGCGTTGACCCACACAGGGGGCAAGAGACCCAGTACTTC.